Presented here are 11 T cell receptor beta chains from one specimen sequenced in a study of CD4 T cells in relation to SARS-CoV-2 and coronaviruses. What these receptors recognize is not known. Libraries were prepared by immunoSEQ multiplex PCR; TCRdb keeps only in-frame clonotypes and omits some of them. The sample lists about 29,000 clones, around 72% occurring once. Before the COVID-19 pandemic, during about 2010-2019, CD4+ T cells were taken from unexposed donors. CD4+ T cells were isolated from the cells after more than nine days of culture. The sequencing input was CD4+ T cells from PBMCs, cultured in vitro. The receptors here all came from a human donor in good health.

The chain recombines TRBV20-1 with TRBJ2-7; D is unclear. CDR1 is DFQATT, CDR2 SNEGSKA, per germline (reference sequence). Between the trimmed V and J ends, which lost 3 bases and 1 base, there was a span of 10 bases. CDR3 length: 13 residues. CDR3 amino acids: CSASIMTSYEQYF. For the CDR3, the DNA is TGCAGTGCTAGTATTATGACATCCTACGAGCAGTACTTC.

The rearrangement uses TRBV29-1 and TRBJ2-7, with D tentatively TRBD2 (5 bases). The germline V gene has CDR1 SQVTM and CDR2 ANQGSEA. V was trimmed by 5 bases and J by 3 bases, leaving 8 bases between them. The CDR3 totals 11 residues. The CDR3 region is CSVSGNYEQYF. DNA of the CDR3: TGCAGCGTTAGCGGTAACTACGAGCAGTACTTC.

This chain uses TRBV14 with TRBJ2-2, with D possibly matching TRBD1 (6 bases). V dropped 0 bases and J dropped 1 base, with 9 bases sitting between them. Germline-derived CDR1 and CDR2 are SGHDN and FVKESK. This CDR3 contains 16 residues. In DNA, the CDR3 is TGTGCCAGCAGCCAAGACCTGACAGGGAACACCGGGGAGCTGTTTTTT. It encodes CASSQDLTGNTGELFF.

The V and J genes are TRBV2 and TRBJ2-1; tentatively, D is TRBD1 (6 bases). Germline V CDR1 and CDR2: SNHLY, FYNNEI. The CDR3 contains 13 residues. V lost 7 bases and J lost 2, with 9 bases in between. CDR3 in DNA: TGTGCCAGCAACAGGGATCCCTACAATGAGCAGTTCTTC. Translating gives CASNRDPYNEQFF.

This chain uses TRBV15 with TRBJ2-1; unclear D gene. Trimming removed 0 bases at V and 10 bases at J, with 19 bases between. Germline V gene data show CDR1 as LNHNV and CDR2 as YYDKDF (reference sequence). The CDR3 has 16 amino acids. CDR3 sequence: CATSRDRASFPREQFF. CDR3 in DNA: TGTGCCACCAGCAGAGACCGGGCCTCCTTCCCTCGCGAGCAGTTCTTC.

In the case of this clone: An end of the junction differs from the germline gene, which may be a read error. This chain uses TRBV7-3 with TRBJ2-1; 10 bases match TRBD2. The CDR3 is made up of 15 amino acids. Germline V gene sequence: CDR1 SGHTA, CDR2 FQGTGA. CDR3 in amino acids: CASSITSGMANEQFF. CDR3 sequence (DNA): TGTGCCAGCAGCATAACTAGCGGGATGGCAAATGAGCAGTTCTTC.

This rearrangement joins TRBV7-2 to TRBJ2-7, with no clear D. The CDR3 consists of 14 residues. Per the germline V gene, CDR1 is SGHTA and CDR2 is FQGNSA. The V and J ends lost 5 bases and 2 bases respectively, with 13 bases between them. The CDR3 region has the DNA TGTGCCAGCAGCCGCGGAACTGCGGCCTACGAGCAGTACTTC. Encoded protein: CASSRGTAAYEQYF.

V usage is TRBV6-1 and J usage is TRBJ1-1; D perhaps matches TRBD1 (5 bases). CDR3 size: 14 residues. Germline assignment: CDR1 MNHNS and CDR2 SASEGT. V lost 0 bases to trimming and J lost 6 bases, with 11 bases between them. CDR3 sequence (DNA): TGTGCCAGCAGTGAAGCGACAGTGGTTGCTGAAGCTTTCTTT. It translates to CASSEATVVAEAFF.

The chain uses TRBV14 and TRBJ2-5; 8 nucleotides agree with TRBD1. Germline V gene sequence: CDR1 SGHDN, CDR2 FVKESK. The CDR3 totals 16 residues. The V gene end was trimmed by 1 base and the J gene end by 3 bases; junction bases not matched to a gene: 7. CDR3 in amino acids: CASSQGVGQAEETQYF. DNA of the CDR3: TGTGCCAGCAGCCAAGGTGTGGGACAGGCCGAAGAGACCCAGTACTTC.

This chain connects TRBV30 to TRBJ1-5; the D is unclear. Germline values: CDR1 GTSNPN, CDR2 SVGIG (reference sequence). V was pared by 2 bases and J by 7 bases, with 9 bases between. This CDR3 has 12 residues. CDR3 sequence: CAWSLSEQPQHF. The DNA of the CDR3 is TGTGCCTGGAGTCTCTCAGAACAGCCCCAGCATTTT.

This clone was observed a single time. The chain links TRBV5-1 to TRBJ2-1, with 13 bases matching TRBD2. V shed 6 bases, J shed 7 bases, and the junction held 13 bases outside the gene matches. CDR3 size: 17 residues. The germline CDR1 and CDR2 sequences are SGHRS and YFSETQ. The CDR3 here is CASTESLLAGGINEQFF. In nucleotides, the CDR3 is TGCGCCAGCACCGAGAGCCTACTAGCGGGAGGGATTAATGAGCAGTTCTTC.